Listed below are T cell receptor beta chains from one sample, sequenced in a study of control samples from healthy donors and cancer patients. Assay: immunoSEQ multiplex PCR; the TCRdb copy retains only in-frame clones and omits some. The top ten clones hold under 50% of a sample with over 85,000 clones, around 84% of them seen once. The sequenced sample consisted of PBMCs. These receptors were obtained from a man aged 65 to 79 with lung cancer. Each CDR3 is given with its conserved first and last residue. The order of the fields is CDR3 length, D gene, V gene, J gene, clone size, CDR3 DNA, CDR3 protein. D genes are given only for firm matches. Some rows mark clone size as missing; the rest say once, few, many or name a class of expanded clone.

11	.	TRBV15	TRBJ1-3	.	TGTGCCTCCCAGGCTGGAAACACCATATATTTT	CASQAGNTIYF
15	TRBD2	TRBV10-1	TRBJ2-1	.	TGCGCCAGCAGTCCTCGGACTAGGCCCTACGATGAGCAGTTCTTC	CASSPRTRPYDEQFF
14	TRBD2	TRBV2	TRBJ2-7	.	TGTGCCAGCACACTGACTAGCGGAAACTACGAGCAGTACTTC	CASTLTSGNYEQYF
14	TRBD1	TRBV4-1	TRBJ2-4	few	TGCGCCAGCAGCCAAGGAGGGGGCATGTACATTCAGTACTTC	CASSQGGGMYIQYF
15	.	TRBV6-5	TRBJ2-7	.	TGTGCCAGCAGTTCCCGGACAGCGAACTCCTACGAGCAGTACTTC	CASSSRTANSYEQYF
15	TRBD2	TRBV4-2	TRBJ2-3	.	TGTGCCAGCAGCCAAATAGCGGGGGCCACAGATACGCAGTATTTT	CASSQIAGATDTQYF
15	.	TRBV5-1	TRBJ1-3	.	TGCGCCAGCAGCTTGGACGTCGGCTCTGGAAACACCATATATTTT	CASSLDVGSGNTIYF
19	TRBD1	TRBV6-6	TRBJ2-1	.	TGTGCCAGCAGTCCCCTCGGACAGGGGGCCCAACTTTCCTACAATGAGCAGTTCTTC	CASSPLGQGAQLSYNEQFF
12	.	TRBV7-8	TRBJ1-1	.	TGTGCCAGCAGGCCAACGACAGGTGAAGCTTTCTTT	CASRPTTGEAFF
14	TRBD1	TRBV27	TRBJ1-1	.	TGTGCCAGCAGTTCCGGACAGGGTGGAACTGAAGCTTTCTTT	CASSSGQGGTEAFF
17	TRBD2	TRBV23-1	TRBJ2-3	once	TGCGCCAGCAGTCAATCGTGGCGGGGGGGCGGGGCAGATACGCAGTATTTT	CASSQSWRGGGADTQYF
15	TRBD1	TRBV7-9	TRBJ2-7	.	TGTGCCAGCAGCTTAGAGACTGGGACAGGGCCTGAGCAGTACTTC	CASSLETGTGPEQYF
16	.	TRBV4-1	TRBJ1-2	.	TGCGCCAGCAGCCAAGAAAGTCCAGGCATAACCTATGGCTACACCTTC	CASSQESPGITYGYTF
15	TRBD1	TRBV3-1/TRBV3-2	TRBJ1-1	.	TGTGCCAGCAGCCGTAGAATACAGGGGGACACTGAAGCTTTCTTT	CASSRRIQGDTEAFF
13	.	TRBV27	TRBJ2-7	once	TGTGCCACCTCTAGGGGGAGCTCCTACGAGCAGTACTTC	CATSRGSSYEQYF
15	.	TRBV11-2	TRBJ2-2	.	TGTGCCAGCAGATATCGGACAGCGAACACCGGGGAGCTGTTTTTT	CASRYRTANTGELFF
19	TRBD2	TRBV4-2	TRBJ2-3	once	TGTGCCAGCAGCCCCCGGGGGAGAACTAGCGACATTAGCACAGATACGCAGTATTTT	CASSPRGRTSDISTDTQYF
15	.	TRBV9	TRBJ2-3	.	TGTGCCAGCAGCGCCCCCCCACTGGGCACAGATACGCAGTATTTT	CASSAPPLGTDTQYF
18	.	TRBV5-5	TRBJ2-5	.	TGTGCCAGCAGCTTGGTCTTCGAAGGGGGGGCCTTGCAGGAGACCCAGTACTTC	CASSLVFEGGALQETQYF
13	.	TRBV5-6	TRBJ1-1	.	TGTGCCAGCAGCGAAATTACCCGGACCGGAGCTTTCTTT	CASSEITRTGAFF
17	TRBD2	TRBV5-4	TRBJ2-2	medium-sized	TGTGCCAGCAGCTTGGGCTCCCTAGCGGGGGGCACCGGGGAGCTGTTTTTT	CASSLGSLAGGTGELFF
14	.	TRBV7-9	TRBJ2-7	few	TGTGCCAGCAGCTTAAGCAGCTCGAACTACGAGCAGTACTTC	CASSLSSSNYEQYF
13	.	TRBV25-1	TRBJ1-1	.	TGTGCCAGCAGTGAGGGTGGGAACACTGAAGCTTTCTTT	CASSEGGNTEAFF
11	.	TRBV30	TRBJ1-2	.	TGTGCCTGGCGTAACAGGGATGGCTACACCTTC	CAWRNRDGYTF
17	.	TRBV15	TRBJ1-5	.	TGTGCCACCAGCAGCGAATGGGGAGACGGTAGCAATCAGCCCCAGCATTTT	CATSSEWGDGSNQPQHF
15	.	TRBV27	TRBJ1-6	.	TGTGCCAGCAGTTTATCGCGCAGTTATAATTCACCCCTCCACTTT	CASSLSRSYNSPLHF
14	TRBD1	TRBV10-3	TRBJ1-6	.	TGTGCCATCAGGGCGGGACAGTCCAATTCACCCCTCCACTTT	CAIRAGQSNSPLHF